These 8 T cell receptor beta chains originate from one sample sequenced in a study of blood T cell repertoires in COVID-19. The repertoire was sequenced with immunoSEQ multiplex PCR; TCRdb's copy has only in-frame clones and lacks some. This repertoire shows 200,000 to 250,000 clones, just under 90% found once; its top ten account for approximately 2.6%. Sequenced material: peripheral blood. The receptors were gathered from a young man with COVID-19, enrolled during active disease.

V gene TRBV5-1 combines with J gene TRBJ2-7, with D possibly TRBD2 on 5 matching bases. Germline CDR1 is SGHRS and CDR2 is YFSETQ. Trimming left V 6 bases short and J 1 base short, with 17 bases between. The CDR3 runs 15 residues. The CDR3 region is CASTQSSERSYEQYF. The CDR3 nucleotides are TGCGCCAGCACCCAAAGCAGCGAGCGGTCCTACGAGCAGTACTTC.

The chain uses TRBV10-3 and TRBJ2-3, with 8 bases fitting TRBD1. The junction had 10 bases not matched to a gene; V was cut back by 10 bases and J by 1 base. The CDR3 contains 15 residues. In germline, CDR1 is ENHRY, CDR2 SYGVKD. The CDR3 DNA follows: TGTGCCACCAGATCGTCGACAGGGGGCACAGATACGCAGTATTTT. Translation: CATRSSTGGTDTQYF.

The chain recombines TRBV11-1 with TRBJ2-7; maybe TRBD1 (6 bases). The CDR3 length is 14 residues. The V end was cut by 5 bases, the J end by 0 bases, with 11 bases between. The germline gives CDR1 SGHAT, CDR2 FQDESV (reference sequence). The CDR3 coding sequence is TGTGCCAGCAGCCGGGACATACGCTCCTACGAGCAGTACTTC. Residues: CASSRDIRSYEQYF.

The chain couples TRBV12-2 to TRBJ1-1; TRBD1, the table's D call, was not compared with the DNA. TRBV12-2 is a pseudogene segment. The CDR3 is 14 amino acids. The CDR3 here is CASRARQREAEAFF. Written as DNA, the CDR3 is TGTGCAAGTCGCGCTCGACAGAGAGAGGCTGAAGCTTTCTTT.

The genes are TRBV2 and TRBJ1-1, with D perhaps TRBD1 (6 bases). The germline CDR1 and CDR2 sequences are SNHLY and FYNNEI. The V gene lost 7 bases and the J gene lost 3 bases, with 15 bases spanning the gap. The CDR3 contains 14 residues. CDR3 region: CASTIQGRDTEAFF. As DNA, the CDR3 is TGTGCCAGCACGATACAGGGTAGGGACACTGAAGCTTTCTTT.

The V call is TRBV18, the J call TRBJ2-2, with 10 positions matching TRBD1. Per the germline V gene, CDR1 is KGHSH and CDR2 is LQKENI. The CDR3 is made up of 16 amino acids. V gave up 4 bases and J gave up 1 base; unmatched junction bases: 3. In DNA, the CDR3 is TGTGCCAGCTCACGACGGACAGGGGGGAACACCGGGGAGCTGTTTTTT. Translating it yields CASSRRTGGNTGELFF. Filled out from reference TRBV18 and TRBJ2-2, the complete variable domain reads NAGVMQNPRHLVRRRGQEARLRCSPMKGHSHVYWYRQLPEEGLKFMVYLQKENIIDESGMPKERFSAEFPKEGPSILRIQQVVRGDSAAYFCASSRRTGGNTGELFFGEGSRLTVL.

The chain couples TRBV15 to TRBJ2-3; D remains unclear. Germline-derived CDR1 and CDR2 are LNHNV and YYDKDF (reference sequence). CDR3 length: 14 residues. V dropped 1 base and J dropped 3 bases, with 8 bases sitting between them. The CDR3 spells CATSRAASTDTQYF. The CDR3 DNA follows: TGTGCCACCAGCAGAGCGGCTAGTACAGATACGCAGTATTTT.

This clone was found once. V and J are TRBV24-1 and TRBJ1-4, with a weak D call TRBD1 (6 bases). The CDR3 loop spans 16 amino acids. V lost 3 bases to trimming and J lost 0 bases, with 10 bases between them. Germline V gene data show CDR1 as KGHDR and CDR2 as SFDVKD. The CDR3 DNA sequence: TGTGCCACCAGTGATCCTGGACAGCCAACTAATGAAAAACTGTTTTTT. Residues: CATSDPGQPTNEKLFF.